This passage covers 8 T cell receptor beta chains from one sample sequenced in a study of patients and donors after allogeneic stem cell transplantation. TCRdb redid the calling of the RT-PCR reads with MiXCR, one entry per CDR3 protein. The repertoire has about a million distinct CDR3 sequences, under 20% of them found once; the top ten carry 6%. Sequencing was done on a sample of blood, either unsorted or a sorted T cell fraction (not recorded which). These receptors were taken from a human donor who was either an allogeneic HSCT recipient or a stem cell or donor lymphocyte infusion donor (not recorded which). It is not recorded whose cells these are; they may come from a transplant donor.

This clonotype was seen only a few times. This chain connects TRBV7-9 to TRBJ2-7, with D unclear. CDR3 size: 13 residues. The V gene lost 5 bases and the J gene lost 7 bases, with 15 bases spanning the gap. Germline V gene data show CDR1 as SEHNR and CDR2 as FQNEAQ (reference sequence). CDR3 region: CASSLTGPVEQYF. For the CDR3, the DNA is TGTGCCAGCAGCCTTACTGGGCCTGTGGAGCAGTACTTC.

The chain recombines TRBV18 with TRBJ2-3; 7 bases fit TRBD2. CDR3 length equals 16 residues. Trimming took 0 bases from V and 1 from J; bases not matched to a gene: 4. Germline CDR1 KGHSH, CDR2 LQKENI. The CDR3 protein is CASSPPAAGGTDTQYF. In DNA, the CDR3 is TGTGCCAGCTCACCACCTGCGGCGGGGGGCACAGATACGCAGTATTTT.

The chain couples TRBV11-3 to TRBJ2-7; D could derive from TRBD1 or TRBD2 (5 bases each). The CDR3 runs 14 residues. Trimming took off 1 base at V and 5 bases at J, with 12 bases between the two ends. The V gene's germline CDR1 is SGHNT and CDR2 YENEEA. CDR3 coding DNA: TGTGCCAGCAGCTTAGGTGGGGGATGGGACGAGCAGTACTTC. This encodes CASSLGGGWDEQYF.

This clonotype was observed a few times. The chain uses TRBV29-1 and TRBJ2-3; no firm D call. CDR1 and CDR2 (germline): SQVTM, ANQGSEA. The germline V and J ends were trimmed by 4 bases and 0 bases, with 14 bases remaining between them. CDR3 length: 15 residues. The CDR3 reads CSVAGRVTSTDTQYF. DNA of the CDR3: TGCAGCGTTGCAGGAAGGGTAACTAGCACAGATACGCAGTATTTT.

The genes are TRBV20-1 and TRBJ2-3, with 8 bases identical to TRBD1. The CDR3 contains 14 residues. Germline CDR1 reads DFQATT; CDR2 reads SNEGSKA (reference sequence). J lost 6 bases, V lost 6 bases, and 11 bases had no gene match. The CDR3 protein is CSALDRGKTDTQYF. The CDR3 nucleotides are TGCAGTGCCCTAGACAGGGGCAAAACGGATACGCAGTATTTT.

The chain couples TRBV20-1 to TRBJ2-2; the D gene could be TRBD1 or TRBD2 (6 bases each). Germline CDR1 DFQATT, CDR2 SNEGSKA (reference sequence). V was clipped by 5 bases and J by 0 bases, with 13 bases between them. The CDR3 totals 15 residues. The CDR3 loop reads CSAPAGHSNTGELFF. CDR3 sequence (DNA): TGCAGTGCTCCCGCGGGACACTCGAACACCGGGGAGCTGTTTTTT.

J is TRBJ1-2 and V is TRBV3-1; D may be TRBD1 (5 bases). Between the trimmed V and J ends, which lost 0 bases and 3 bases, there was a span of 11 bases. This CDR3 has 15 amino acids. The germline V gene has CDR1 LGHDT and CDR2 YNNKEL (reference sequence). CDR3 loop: CASSQDPQGYYGYTF. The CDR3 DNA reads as TGTGCCAGCAGCCAAGATCCCCAGGGCTACTATGGCTACACCTTC.

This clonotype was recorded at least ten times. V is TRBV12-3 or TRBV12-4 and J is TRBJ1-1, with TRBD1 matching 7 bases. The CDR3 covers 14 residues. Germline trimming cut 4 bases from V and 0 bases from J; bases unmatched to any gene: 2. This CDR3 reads CASSWDSLNTEAFF. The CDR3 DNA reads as TGTGCCAGCAGTTGGGACAGCTTGAACACTGAAGCTTTCTTT.